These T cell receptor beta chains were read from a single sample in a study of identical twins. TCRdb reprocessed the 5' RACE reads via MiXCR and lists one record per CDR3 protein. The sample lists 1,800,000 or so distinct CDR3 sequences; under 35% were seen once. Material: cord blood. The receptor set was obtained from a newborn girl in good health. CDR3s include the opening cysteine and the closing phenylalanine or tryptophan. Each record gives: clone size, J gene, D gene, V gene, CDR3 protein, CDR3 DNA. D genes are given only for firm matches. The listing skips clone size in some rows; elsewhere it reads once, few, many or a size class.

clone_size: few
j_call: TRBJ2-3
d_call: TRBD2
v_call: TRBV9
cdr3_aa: CASSVVGGLASPTDTQYF
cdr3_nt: TGTGCCAGCAGCGTAGTAGGGGGACTAGCGAGCCCCACAGATACGCAGTATTTT

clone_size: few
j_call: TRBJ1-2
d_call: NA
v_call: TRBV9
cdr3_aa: CASSVEAGALYGYTF
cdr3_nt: TGTGCCAGCAGCGTAGAGGCAGGGGCCCTTTATGGCTACACCTTC

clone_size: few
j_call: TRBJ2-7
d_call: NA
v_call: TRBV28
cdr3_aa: CASSFSPGRYEQYF
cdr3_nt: TGTGCCAGCAGCTTCTCCCCGGGACGCTACGAGCAGTACTTC

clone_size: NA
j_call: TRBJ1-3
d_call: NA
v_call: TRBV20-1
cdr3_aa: CSARKGAGNTIYF
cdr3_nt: TGCAGTGCTAGAAAGGGGGCTGGAAACACCATATATTTT

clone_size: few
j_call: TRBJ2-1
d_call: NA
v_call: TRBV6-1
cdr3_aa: CASSLRSLQHNEQFF
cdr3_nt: TGTGCCAGCAGTCTTAGGAGCCTCCAGCACAATGAGCAGTTCTTC

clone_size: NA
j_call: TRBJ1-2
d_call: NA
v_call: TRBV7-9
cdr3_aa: CASSQSGHYGYTF
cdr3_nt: TGTGCCAGCAGTCAATCCGGGCACTATGGCTACACCTTC

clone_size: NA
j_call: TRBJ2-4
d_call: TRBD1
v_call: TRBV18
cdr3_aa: CASSPDRGSNIQYF
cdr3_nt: TGTGCCAGCTCACCAGACAGGGGGTCAAACATTCAGTACTTC

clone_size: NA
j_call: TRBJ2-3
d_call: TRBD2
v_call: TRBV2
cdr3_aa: CASSEERGGLADTDTQYF
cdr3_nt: TGTGCCAGCAGTGAAGAGAGGGGGGGACTAGCGGACACAGATACGCAGTATTTT

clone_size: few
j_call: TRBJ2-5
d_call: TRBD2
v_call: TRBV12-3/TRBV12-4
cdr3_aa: CASSSRATTSEYQETQYF
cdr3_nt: TGTGCCAGCAGTTCTCGGGCTACAACTAGCGAGTACCAAGAGACCCAGTACTTC

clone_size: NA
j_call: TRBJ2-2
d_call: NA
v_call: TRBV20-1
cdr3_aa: CSAPRGGLANTGELFF
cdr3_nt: TGCAGTGCTCCGAGAGGGGGGCTAGCGAACACCGGGGAGCTGTTTTTT

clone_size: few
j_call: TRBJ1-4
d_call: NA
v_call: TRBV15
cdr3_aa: CATSRGTATNEKLFF
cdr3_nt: TGTGCCACCAGCAGAGGGACAGCAACTAATGAAAAACTGTTTTTT

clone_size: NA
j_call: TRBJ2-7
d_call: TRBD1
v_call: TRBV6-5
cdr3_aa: CAGRKTGGRNEQYF
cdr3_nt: TGTGCCGGCAGGAAAACAGGGGGACGAAACGAGCAGTACTTC

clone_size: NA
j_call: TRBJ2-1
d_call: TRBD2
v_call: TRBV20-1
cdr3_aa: CSAKLAGEINEQFF
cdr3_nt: TGCAGTGCTAAACTAGCGGGAGAGATCAATGAGCAGTTCTTC

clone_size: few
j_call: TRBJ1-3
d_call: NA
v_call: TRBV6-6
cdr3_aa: CASRLLKGGSGNTIYF
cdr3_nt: TGTGCCAGCAGATTACTAAAGGGGGGGTCTGGAAACACCATATATTTT

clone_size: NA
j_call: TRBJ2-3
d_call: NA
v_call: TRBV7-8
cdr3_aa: CASRYYGGGTDTQYF
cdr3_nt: TGTGCCAGCCGCTATTACGGAGGGGGCACAGATACGCAGTATTTT

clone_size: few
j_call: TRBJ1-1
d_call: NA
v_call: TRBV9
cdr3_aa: CASSVYLGAGLDTEAFF
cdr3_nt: TGTGCCAGCAGCGTTTACCTGGGGGCCGGGTTGGACACTGAAGCTTTCTTT